These T cell receptor beta chains were read from a single sample in a study of T cells in localized non-small cell lung cancer. Repertoires were generated with immunoSEQ multiplex PCR, while TCRdb's copy carries only in-frame clones and drops some. The sample consists of about 78,000 clones, roughly 81% of them appearing once. The sequencing used peripheral blood, collected before any cancer treatment. The source of these receptors is a man aged 35-75 years with stage I lung adenocarcinoma. CDR3s include the opening cysteine and the closing phenylalanine or tryptophan. A D gene is named only where the DNA matches it firmly. A clone size is listed for some rows: how often the clone was seen (once, few, many), or a class if it is expanded.

cdr3_nt: TGTGCCTGGGCCCCCCCAGGGATTCGAGAGACCCAGTACTTC; cdr3_aa: CAWAPPGIRETQYF; v_call: TRBV30; j_call: TRBJ2-5; d_call: NA; clone_size: NA
cdr3_nt: TGTGCCACCAGCAGAGATTGGCAGTCCTACGAGCAGTACTTC; cdr3_aa: CATSRDWQSYEQYF; v_call: TRBV15; j_call: TRBJ2-7; d_call: NA; clone_size: NA
cdr3_nt: TGTGCCAGTAGTATAGCGACGTATGGCTACACCTTC; cdr3_aa: CASSIATYGYTF; v_call: TRBV19; j_call: TRBJ1-2; d_call: NA; clone_size: NA
cdr3_nt: TGTGCCAGCAGCTTAAGCGGGACTAGCCAAGAGACCCAGTACTTC; cdr3_aa: CASSLSGTSQETQYF; v_call: TRBV7-3; j_call: TRBJ2-5; d_call: TRBD2; clone_size: NA
cdr3_nt: TGTGCCAGCTCACCAACTAGCCAACAAGAGACCCAGTACTTC; cdr3_aa: CASSPTSQQETQYF; v_call: TRBV18; j_call: TRBJ2-5; d_call: NA; clone_size: NA
cdr3_nt: TGTGCCAGCAGGACCGGGACAGGTTTTTATGGCTACACCTTC; cdr3_aa: CASRTGTGFYGYTF; v_call: TRBV6-5; j_call: TRBJ1-2; d_call: TRBD1; clone_size: NA
cdr3_nt: TGTGCCAGCAGCTTAACAGTTAATGAAAAACTGTTTTTT; cdr3_aa: CASSLTVNEKLFF; v_call: TRBV11-1; j_call: TRBJ1-4; d_call: NA; clone_size: NA
cdr3_nt: TGTGCCAGCAGCGCAGGGCCATTCTACGAGCAGTACTTC; cdr3_aa: CASSAGPFYEQYF; v_call: TRBV5-6; j_call: TRBJ2-7; d_call: NA; clone_size: NA
cdr3_nt: TGTGCCAGTAGTATTGGGGGAAACACTGAAGCTTTCTTT; cdr3_aa: CASSIGGNTEAFF; v_call: TRBV19; j_call: TRBJ1-1; d_call: NA; clone_size: NA
cdr3_nt: TGCGCCAGTAGCCTTACTAGCTTAGGCACAGATACGCAGTATTTT; cdr3_aa: CASSLTSLGTDTQYF; v_call: TRBV5-1; j_call: TRBJ2-3; d_call: NA; clone_size: NA
cdr3_nt: TGTGCCAGCAGTTTAGGTGCGGCTAGCACAGATACGCAGTATTTT; cdr3_aa: CASSLGAASTDTQYF; v_call: TRBV9; j_call: TRBJ2-3; d_call: NA; clone_size: NA
cdr3_nt: TGTGCCAGCAGCTTAGCGACCAAAGATACGCAGTATTTT; cdr3_aa: CASSLATKDTQYF; v_call: TRBV7-9; j_call: TRBJ2-3; d_call: NA; clone_size: NA
cdr3_nt: TGTGCCAGCAGCTTCTCCTCCTACGAGCAGTACTTC; cdr3_aa: CASSFSSYEQYF; v_call: TRBV7-9; j_call: TRBJ2-7; d_call: NA; clone_size: NA
cdr3_nt: TGTGCCAGCTCACCAGCGGTGAGGGTACAAGGAAACATTCAGTACTTC; cdr3_aa: CASSPAVRVQGNIQYF; v_call: TRBV18; j_call: TRBJ2-4; d_call: NA; clone_size: NA
cdr3_nt: TGCGCCAGCAGCTCGGGACTAGCGGGCGGAGAGACCCAGTACTTC; cdr3_aa: CASSSGLAGGETQYF; v_call: TRBV5-1; j_call: TRBJ2-5; d_call: TRBD2; clone_size: NA
cdr3_nt: TGTGCCAGCTCCTGGGGGTATGGCTACACCTTC; cdr3_aa: CASSWGYGYTF; v_call: TRBV7-9; j_call: TRBJ1-2; d_call: NA; clone_size: once
cdr3_nt: TGTGCCAGCAGTTACGGGGGACAGGGTAATTCACCCCTCCACTTT; cdr3_aa: CASSYGGQGNSPLHF; v_call: TRBV6-5; j_call: TRBJ1-6; d_call: TRBD1; clone_size: NA
cdr3_nt: TGTGCCAGCAGTTATAAGGCCTACGAGCAGTACTTC; cdr3_aa: CASSYKAYEQYF; v_call: TRBV28; j_call: TRBJ2-7; d_call: NA; clone_size: NA
cdr3_nt: TGTGCCAGCAGCTTGGGACAGGATTACAATGAGCAGTTCTTC; cdr3_aa: CASSLGQDYNEQFF; v_call: TRBV27; j_call: TRBJ2-1; d_call: TRBD1; clone_size: NA
cdr3_nt: TGTGCCAGCAGGTCGACGGCGAACACCGGGGAGCTGTTTTTT; cdr3_aa: CASRSTANTGELFF; v_call: TRBV6-5; j_call: TRBJ2-2; d_call: NA; clone_size: NA
cdr3_nt: TGTGCCAGCAGTTACAGCCGCTTTGAAGCTTTCTTT; cdr3_aa: CASSYSRFEAFF; v_call: TRBV28; j_call: TRBJ1-1; d_call: NA; clone_size: NA
cdr3_nt: TGTGCCAGCAGGACAACTAATGAAAAACTGTTTTTT; cdr3_aa: CASRTTNEKLFF; v_call: TRBV28; j_call: TRBJ1-4; d_call: NA; clone_size: NA
cdr3_nt: TGTGCTAGTGGTTTGGGGACAGGAGCCCTCAAAGGGGATGAGCAGTTCTTC; cdr3_aa: CASGLGTGALKGDEQFF; v_call: TRBV12-5; j_call: TRBJ2-1; d_call: TRBD1; clone_size: NA
cdr3_nt: TGTGCCAGCAGCTTGGGCGGGGACAGATATGGCTACACCTTC; cdr3_aa: CASSLGGDRYGYTF; v_call: TRBV5-4; j_call: TRBJ1-2; d_call: TRBD1; clone_size: NA
cdr3_nt: TGCGCCAGCAGCCAAGGTGGGGGACTAGCAGAGACCCAGTACTTC; cdr3_aa: CASSQGGGLAETQYF; v_call: TRBV4-3; j_call: TRBJ2-5; d_call: TRBD2; clone_size: NA
cdr3_nt: TGTGCCAGCTCACCACGGCCAGGATCAAATGAAAAACTGTTTTTT; cdr3_aa: CASSPRPGSNEKLFF; v_call: TRBV18; j_call: TRBJ1-4; d_call: NA; clone_size: NA
cdr3_nt: TGTGCCAGCAGTTTACTTCAGCCCCAGCATTTT; cdr3_aa: CASSLLQPQHF; v_call: TRBV28; j_call: TRBJ1-5; d_call: NA; clone_size: NA
cdr3_nt: TGCGCCAGCAGCGGCAAGACAGGGTCCTACGAGCAGTACTTC; cdr3_aa: CASSGKTGSYEQYF; v_call: TRBV5-1; j_call: TRBJ2-7; d_call: TRBD1; clone_size: NA
cdr3_nt: TGTGCCAGCAGCTTGAGGGGTAGCAATCAGCCCCAGCATTTT; cdr3_aa: CASSLRGSNQPQHF; v_call: TRBV5-6; j_call: TRBJ1-5; d_call: NA; clone_size: NA
cdr3_nt: TGTGCCAGCAGCCGTCAGGGGACCAAAAACATTCAGTACTTC; cdr3_aa: CASSRQGTKNIQYF; v_call: TRBV7-2; j_call: TRBJ2-4; d_call: NA; clone_size: NA
cdr3_nt: TGTGCCAGCAGCCCGGGACAGACATACAATGAGCAGTTCTTC; cdr3_aa: CASSPGQTYNEQFF; v_call: TRBV7-3; j_call: TRBJ2-1; d_call: TRBD1; clone_size: NA
cdr3_nt: TGTGCCGGCCGGGACAGCATAACCGGGGAGCTGTTTTTT; cdr3_aa: CAGRDSITGELFF; v_call: TRBV19; j_call: TRBJ2-2; d_call: TRBD1; clone_size: NA
cdr3_nt: TGTGCCAGCAGCCAAGCGAATGAGCAGTTCTTC; cdr3_aa: CASSQANEQFF; v_call: TRBV4-2; j_call: TRBJ2-1; d_call: NA; clone_size: NA
cdr3_nt: TGTGCCAGCAGCCAGGCGGGAGGCCTCTCGTCCTACGAGCAGTACTTC; cdr3_aa: CASSQAGGLSSYEQYF; v_call: TRBV14; j_call: TRBJ2-7; d_call: TRBD2; clone_size: NA
cdr3_nt: TGTGCCAGCAGCCCGCCAGGCGGGGGGGCCGTAGAGACCCAGTACTTC; cdr3_aa: CASSPPGGGAVETQYF; v_call: TRBV7-2; j_call: TRBJ2-5; d_call: TRBD2; clone_size: NA
cdr3_nt: TGTGCCAGCAGCTCACAGCTTAACTATGGCTACACCTTC; cdr3_aa: CASSSQLNYGYTF; v_call: TRBV7-2; j_call: TRBJ1-2; d_call: NA; clone_size: NA
cdr3_nt: TGTGCCAGCAGCGAAACTGGAAACACCATATATTTT; cdr3_aa: CASSETGNTIYF; v_call: TRBV9; j_call: TRBJ1-3; d_call: NA; clone_size: NA
cdr3_nt: TGCACCAGCAGCCAAGATCGGCGGGATAATCGCGATACGCAGTATTTT; cdr3_aa: CTSSQDRRDNRDTQYF; v_call: TRBV1; j_call: TRBJ2-3; d_call: NA; clone_size: NA
cdr3_nt: TGTGCCAGGGGGCCCTACGAGCAGTACTTC; cdr3_aa: CARGPYEQYF; v_call: TRBV11-3; j_call: TRBJ2-7; d_call: NA; clone_size: NA
cdr3_nt: TGCGCCAGCAGCACGCCCGGACTAGCGGGAGATGGAAGCGGGGAGCTGTTTTTT; cdr3_aa: CASSTPGLAGDGSGELFF; v_call: TRBV10-1; j_call: TRBJ2-2; d_call: TRBD2; clone_size: NA